One sample yielded the 18 T cell receptor beta chains listed below, sequenced in a study of blood T cell repertoires in COVID-19. The data were produced by immunoSEQ multiplex PCR, yet TCRdb's version contains in-frame clones alone and is incomplete. The table records about 130,000 clones, more than 75% of them present only once. Source material: peripheral blood. The receptors derive from a woman aged 70-85 years with COVID-19, enrolled during active disease.

The V and J genes are TRBV5-4 and TRBJ2-3, with D possibly being TRBD2 (5 bases). Deletions cut 4 bases from V and 5 bases from J, with 11 bases between. There are 13 residues in the CDR3. The germline CDR1 and CDR2 sequences are SGHNT and YYREEE (reference sequence). The CDR3 protein is CASSQDEGDTQYF. The CDR3, as DNA: TGTGCCAGCAGCCAGGATGAGGGAGATACGCAGTATTTT. Complete variable domain (other parts from reference TRBV5-4 and TRBJ2-3): ETGVTQSPTHLIKTRGQQVTLRCSSQSGHNTVSWYQQALGQGPQFIFQYYREEENGRGNFPPRFSGLQFPNYSSELNVNALELDDSALYLCASSQDEGDTQYFGPGTRLTVL.

The rearrangement joins TRBV14 to TRBJ1-1; 7 positions agree with TRBD1. This CDR3 spans 18 amino acids. The germline CDR1 and CDR2 sequences are SGHDN and FVKESK. V lost 5 bases and J lost 0; bases outside the gene matches: 15. This CDR3 is CASSFLFSGGQVNTEAFF. Here the CDR3 DNA reads TGTGCCAGCAGCTTCCTTTTTTCCGGAGGACAGGTGAACACTGAAGCTTTCTTT.

V is TRBV7-3 and J is TRBJ2-2; 7 bases agree with TRBD1. The CDR3 is 16 residues long. Germline trimming cut 4 bases from V and 0 bases from J; bases unmatched to any gene: 5. The germline CDR1 and CDR2 sequences are SGHTA and FQGTGA. CDR3 DNA: TGTGCCAGCAGCTCCAGGACAGGCCCGAACACCGGGGAGCTGTTTTTT. Its translation: CASSSRTGPNTGELFF.

This clone was recorded only once. The V and J genes are TRBV2 and TRBJ1-2, with a weak D call TRBD1 (6 bases). CDR1 is SNHLY and CDR2 is FYNNEI in the germline V gene. This CDR3 spans 15 amino acids. The V end was cut by 1 base, the J end by 4 bases, with 13 bases between. The CDR3 here is CASSEGGGQGYGYTF. The CDR3 region has the DNA TGTGCCAGCAGTGAAGGGGGGGGCCAGGGCTATGGCTACACCTTC.

This chain joins TRBV6-5 and TRBJ1-4; D ambiguous. Germline V lookup: CDR1 MNHEY, CDR2 SVGAGI. This CDR3 region has 15 residues. Trimming removed 7 bases at V and 2 bases at J, with 14 bases between. The CDR3 nucleotides are TGTGCCAGCAAAGTTACGGGGATGACTAATGAAAAACTGTTTTTT. Its translation: CASKVTGMTNEKLFF.

The V gene is TRBV2, the J gene TRBJ1-1; D unresolved. Germline V lookup: CDR1 SNHLY, CDR2 FYNNEI. This CDR3 comprises 14 residues. V was clipped by 1 base and J by 1 base, with 7 bases between them. Written as DNA, the CDR3 is TGTGCCAGCAGTGAAGAACCGGGGAACACTGAAGCTTTCTTT. It yields the protein CASSEEPGNTEAFF.

The V call is TRBV2, the J call TRBJ1-6, with 7 positions matching TRBD1. Germline V lookup: CDR1 SNHLY, CDR2 FYNNEI. Unmatched junction bases numbered 5, after V lost 6 bases and J lost 0 bases. This CDR3 is 16 amino acids long. The CDR3 DNA is TGTGCCAGCAGCCCCAGGGGGAGCTCCTATAATTCACCCCTCCACTTT. It translates to CASSPRGSSYNSPLHF.

This clone showed up just a few times. V is TRBV2 and J is TRBJ1-2, with TRBD1 identical over 9 bases. Germline V CDR1 and CDR2: SNHLY, FYNNEI. The CDR3 runs to 12 residues. V dropped 7 bases and J dropped 7; count of bases not matched to a gene: 4. CDR3 residues: CASTGTGSGYTF. The CDR3 DNA follows: TGTGCCAGCACTGGGACAGGGAGTGGCTACACCTTC.

This clone has only a few counts. J is TRBJ2-1 and V is TRBV5-1; D perhaps matches TRBD1 (6 bases). This CDR3 is 14 amino acids long. Germline loops: CDR1 SGHRS, CDR2 YFSETQ. Trimming cost V 7 bases and J 0 bases, with 11 bases left between them. Here the CDR3 reads CASLKDSSYNEQFF. The CDR3 nucleotides read TGCGCCAGCCTAAAGGACAGCTCCTACAATGAGCAGTTCTTC. The full variable domain, rest sourced from reference TRBV5-1 and TRBJ2-1, is KAGVTQTPRYLIKTRGQQVTLSCSPISGHRSVSWYQQTPGQGLQFLFEYFSETQRNKGNFPGRFSGRQFSNSRSEMNVSTLELGDSALYLCASLKDSSYNEQFFGPGTRLTVL.

This clone was seen repeatedly, ten times or more. The CDR3 is CASRYDTRGLDQPQHF. The CDR3 DNA is TGTGCCAGCAGGTACGACACAAGGGGGCTTGATCAGCCCCAGCATTTT. The rearrangement uses TRBV6-5 and TRBJ1-5; TRBD1 aligns across 7 bases. The CDR3 contains 16 residues. Germline V gene sequence: CDR1 MNHEY, CDR2 SVGAGI. V lost 6 bases, J lost 5 bases, and 13 bases stayed unmatched.

The V call is TRBV4-2, the J call TRBJ2-3, with TRBD2 identical over 9 bases. The germline V gene has CDR1 LGHNA and CDR2 YNFKEQ. V dropped 1 base and J dropped 2; count of bases not matched to a gene: 10. The CDR3 covers 18 residues. CDR3 nucleotide sequence: TGTGCCAGCAGCCAAGTGGGTCTCAGCGGGGGGATCACAGATACGCAGTATTTT. Translation: CASSQVGLSGGITDTQYF.

This rearrangement joins TRBV29-1 to TRBJ2-5; 12 nucleotides agree with TRBD2. The CDR3 has 14 amino acids. V was clipped by 1 base and J by 5 bases; unmatched bases: 2. Germline-derived CDR1 and CDR2 are SQVTM and ANQGSEA. CDR3 residues: CSVEASGRGETQYF. CDR3 nucleotides: TGCAGCGTTGAAGCTAGCGGGAGGGGTGAGACCCAGTACTTC.

This sequence joins TRBV7-3 and TRBJ2-1; D may be TRBD2 (5 bases). CDR1 is SGHTA and CDR2 is FQGTGA in the germline V gene. The ends were cut back, 5 bases at V and 4 bases at J, with 18 bases in the middle. This CDR3 has 16 amino acids. CDR3 amino acids: CASSPSSGLAYNEQFF. The CDR3 nucleotides are TGTGCCAGCAGCCCTAGTAGTGGTCTAGCATACAATGAGCAGTTCTTC.

This clone was observed a handful of times. The J gene is TRBJ1-5, the V gene TRBV9; TRBD1 might be the D (5 bases). Germline V gene sequence: CDR1 SGDLS, CDR2 YYNGEE. CDR3 length equals 14 residues. Trimming removed 0 bases at V and 4 bases at J, with 8 bases between. CDR3 nucleotide sequence: TGTGCCAGCAGCGTAGGACAGTCAAATCAGCCCCAGCATTTT. It translates to CASSVGQSNQPQHF.

The table lists this clone with a count of one. The V and J genes are TRBV6-5 and TRBJ2-5, with D possibly matching TRBD2 (7 bases). Germline lookup yields CDR1 MNHEY and CDR2 SVGAGI. The V and J ends lost 6 bases and 3 bases respectively, with 14 bases between them. The CDR3 is made up of 14 amino acids. The DNA of the CDR3 is TGTGCCAGCAGCGGTGGGGGGGGCGAAGAGACCCAGTACTTC. Protein: CASSGGGGEETQYF.

This clone was seen once. The chain links TRBV5-1 to TRBJ1-3; 8 bases line up with TRBD1. The CDR3 has 15 amino acids. V was pared by 4 bases and J by 4 bases, with 7 bases of the junction left unmatched. The germline gives CDR1 SGHRS, CDR2 YFSETQ. CDR3 protein: CASSADRATGNTIYF. The CDR3 DNA reads as TGCGCCAGCAGCGCGGACAGGGCAACAGGAAACACCATATATTTT. Combining the CDR3 with reference TRBV5-1 and TRBJ1-3 gives the whole variable domain KAGVTQTPRYLIKTRGQQVTLSCSPISGHRSVSWYQQTPGQGLQFLFEYFSETQRNKGNFPGRFSGRQFSNSRSEMNVSTLELGDSALYLCASSADRATGNTIYFGEGSWLTVV.

The CDR3 DNA sequence: TGTGCCAGTATCCGGGGGGGGCAAGACAATGAGCAGTTCTTC. This encodes CASIRGGQDNEQFF. This chain links TRBV19 with TRBJ2-1; TRBD2 aligns across 8 bases. Germline V gene lookup returns CDR1 LNHDA and CDR2 SQIVND (reference sequence). This CDR3 is 14 amino acids long. V was clipped by 7 bases and J by 5 bases; unmatched bases: 7.

The chain joins TRBV7-9 to TRBJ2-5, with 8 bases identical to TRBD1. CDR3 length equals 15 residues. The germline V gene has CDR1 SEHNR and CDR2 FQNEAQ (reference sequence). Trimming cost V 1 base and J 2 bases; bases outside gene matches: 3. In DNA form, the CDR3 reads TGTGCCAGCAGCTTAGGTAGACAGGGGCAAGAGACCCAGTACTTC. Its translation: CASSLGRQGQETQYF.